This T cell receptor beta chain was sequenced in a study of blood T cell repertoires in COVID-19. The wider study: COVID-19 samples from acute and convalescent phases originated in the United States, Italy and Spain.

CDR3 size: 15 residues. Trimming left V 8 bases short and J 1 base short, with 17 bases between. The germline V gene has CDR1 MNHEY and CDR2 SMNVEV (reference sequence). Original analysis: Reference gene primer amplification gave nucleated cell count estimates. Generated by immunoSEQ multiplex PCR, the TCRdb table keeps only in-frame clones and is missing some. That table furnishes V, J and clone size, whereas the DNA furnished D and trimming. In the table there are about 140,000 clones, about four fifths of which are singletons. Specimen: peripheral blood. This TCR was recovered from a woman aged 55 to 70 with acute or convalescent COVID-19. The chain recombines TRBV27 with TRBJ2-5; possibly TRBD2 for D (7 bases). This chain's CDR3 is CASRAGAEIQETQYF. The CDR3 DNA sequence: TGTGCCAGCCGGGCGGGGGCGGAGATCCAAGAGACCCAGTACTTC.